The 22 T cell receptor beta chains presented below share a single source sample, sequenced in a study of CD8+CD57+ T cells in acquired aplastic anemia. TCR beta VDJ and CDR3 profiles were obtained from a genomic DNA template. TCRdb re-analysed the reads in MiXCR, keeping a single row per CDR3 protein. The sample includes about 190,000 distinct CDR3 sequences, around 59% seen only once; the top ten take 15% to 20%. The sequencing input was sorted CD4+, CD8+, or CD8+CD57+ T cells (not recorded which) from PBMCs. The receptors shown here come from a human donor in good health, serving as a control.

The V gene is TRBV15, the J gene TRBJ2-5; a weak D match, TRBD1 (6 bases). Germline CDR1 reads LNHNV; CDR2 reads YYDKDF (reference sequence). The CDR3 is 19 amino acids. V dropped 1 base and J dropped 5 bases, with 26 bases sitting between them. CDR3: CATSRVILVLSGVDETQYF. In nucleotides, the CDR3 is TGTGCCACCAGCAGAGTTATCTTAGTGCTTTCAGGGGTCGATGAGACCCAGTACTTC.

This clonotype was found once. Lacking the conserved final phenylalanine or tryptophan, this CDR3 likely reflects a read error. V usage is TRBV9 and J usage is TRBJ1-6, with TRBD1 matching over 10 bases. Unmatched junction bases numbered 3, after V lost 1 base and J lost 8 bases. Germline CDR1 and CDR2: SGDLS and YYNGEE. The CDR3 spans 15 residues. The CDR3 loop reads CASSVQTGGDSPLHL. The CDR3 DNA follows: TGTGCCAGCAGCGTACAGACAGGGGGCGATTCACCCCTCCACCTC.

This clonotype turned up a few times. The chain couples TRBV7-9 to TRBJ2-7, with a weak D call TRBD1 (6 bases). Germline CDR1 SEHNR, CDR2 FQNEAQ (reference sequence). The CDR3 extends over 18 amino acids. Trimming took 7 bases from V and 4 from J, leaving 29 bases between them. CDR3 residues: CASTSSGRGSNLRYEQYF. The CDR3 DNA is TGTGCCAGCACTTCCTCAGGCAGGGGAAGTAACTTAAGGTACGAGCAGTACTTC.

J is TRBJ2-7 and V is TRBV7-9, with 9 bases matching TRBD1. Trimming took 6 bases from V and 3 from J; bases not matched to a gene: 6. CDR1 SEHNR and CDR2 FQNEAQ come from the germline V gene (reference sequence). This CDR3 is built from 14 residues. CDR3 protein: CASRSDRGLYEQYF. CDR3 coding DNA: TGTGCCAGCAGGTCGGACAGGGGCCTCTACGAGCAGTACTTC.

The CDR3, as DNA: TGTGCCAGTAGTATGGTAGAGAGCTCTGGAAACACCATATATTTT. Its protein is CASSMVESSGNTIYF. V and J are TRBV19 and TRBJ1-3; no clear D gene. CDR3 length: 15 residues. Germline CDR1 reads LNHDA; CDR2 reads SQIVND (reference sequence). Trimming took 3 bases from V and 0 from J, leaving 9 bases between them.

About this clonotype itself: A single base separates this from a much larger clone, so it may be a read error. The chain is built from TRBV6-1 and TRBJ2-2; D is undetermined. Germline V gene data show CDR1 as MNHNS and CDR2 as SASEGT. V was pared by 7 bases and J by 0 bases, with 9 bases between. This CDR3 region has 14 residues. The CDR3 spells CASTFVTNTGELFF. The CDR3 DNA sequence: TGTGCCAGCACCTTTGTGACGAACACCGGGGAGCTGTTTTTT.

This clonotype has more than one count but fewer than ten. J is TRBJ2-3 and V is TRBV7-9, with TRBD1 identical over 8 bases. V trimming: 5 bases; J trimming: 5 bases; junction bases outside the gene matches: 15. The CDR3 sequence is 17 residues long. Germline assignment: CDR1 SEHNR and CDR2 FQNEAQ (reference sequence). This CDR3 reads CASSPIHGVQGGDTQYF. The CDR3 DNA reads TGTGCCAGCAGCCCCATCCACGGCGTACAGGGGGGAGATACGCAGTATTTT.

The chain uses TRBV29-1 and TRBJ1-1; a possible D gene is TRBD1 (6 bases). The CDR3 is 12 amino acids. Trimming left V 6 bases short and J 5 bases short, with 13 bases between. Germline CDR1 and CDR2: SQVTM and ANQGSEA. The CDR3 nucleotides are TGCAGCGTCGGACAGACGGGGACTGAAGCTTTCTTT. It encodes CSVGQTGTEAFF.

The V gene is TRBV19, the J gene TRBJ2-7; D may be TRBD1 or TRBD2 (6 bases each). The CDR3 extends over 14 amino acids. V was shortened by 9 bases and J by 7 bases, with 22 bases between the two germline ends. Germline CDR1 and CDR2: LNHDA and SQIVND (reference sequence). CDR3 residues: CASHNRDLGGEQYF. DNA of the CDR3: TGTGCCAGCCATAACAGGGACCTCGGGGGTGAGCAGTACTTC.

The chain couples TRBV20-1 to TRBJ1-6, with D unresolved. CDR1 and CDR2 from the germline V gene are DFQATT and SNEGSKA (reference sequence). CDR3 length equals 11 residues. V was cut by 1 base and J by 19 bases, with 14 bases left in between. As DNA, the CDR3 is TGCAGTGCTAGAGTGCAGCGGGCGGAACACTTT. Translating gives CSARVQRAEHF.

This chain uses TRBV6-5 with TRBJ2-3, with 8 bases fitting TRBD1. This CDR3 is 17 amino acids long. After removal of 2 bases from V and 4 bases from J, the junction contained 11 bases not matched to a gene. Germline V gives CDR1 MNHEY, CDR2 SVGAGI. The CDR3 nucleotides read TGTGCCAGCAGTTACGAGGCTGGGCAGGGGGCTTCAGATACGCAGTATTTT. Residues: CASSYEAGQGASDTQYF.

DNA of the CDR3: TGCGCCAGCAGCTTACTGGAATTGAACACTGAAGCTTTCTTT. Protein: CASSLLELNTEAFF. J is TRBJ1-1 and V is TRBV5-1; unclear D gene. The CDR3 contains 14 residues. V lost 2 bases, J lost 0 bases, and 8 bases lay in between. CDR1 is SGHRS and CDR2 is YFSETQ in the germline V gene.

Comments on this clonotype: A read error may account for a junction end that differs from germline. The V gene is TRBV7-9, the J gene TRBJ2-7; D unresolved. Germline lookup yields CDR1 SEHNR and CDR2 FQNEAQ (reference sequence). CDR3 length: 12 amino acids. The CDR3 sequence is CASSSASHEQYF. CDR3 bases: TGTGCCAGCAGCTCCGCCTCCCACGAGCAGTACTTC.

CDR3 nucleotides: TGTGCCAGCAGCCAACAGGGGGTAGCCTCACCCCTCCACTTT. As protein: CASSQQGVASPLHF. The chain employs TRBV6-6 and TRBJ1-6, with 8 bases matching TRBD1. Germline assignment: CDR1 MNHNY and CDR2 SVGAGI (reference sequence). J gave up 10 bases and V 6 bases, and 8 bases lay outside the gene matches. This CDR3 region has 14 residues.

This clonotype was observed many times. The CDR3 protein is CASSYSYFSGTGGVETQYF. The DNA of the CDR3 is TGTGCCAGCAGTTACTCGTATTTCTCCGGGACAGGGGGTGTGGAGACCCAGTACTTC. The chain has TRBV6-5 and TRBJ2-5, with 11 bases fitting TRBD1. Germline V gene data show CDR1 as MNHEY and CDR2 as SVGAGI. The CDR3 covers 19 residues. V gave up 0 bases and J gave up 5 bases; unmatched junction bases: 14.

On this clonotype itself: One end of the junction is discordant with germline, which a read error may explain. This chain connects TRBV24-1 to TRBJ2-3, with D possibly matching TRBD1 (6 bases). The CDR3 is 14 residues long. Germline values: CDR1 KGHDR, CDR2 SFDVKD. CDR3 in DNA: TGTGCCCCCAGTGACAAAACAGGGTTCAGTACGCAGTATTTT. Its protein is CAPSDKTGFSTQYF.

This clonotype was counted once. This rearrangement joins TRBV7-6 to TRBJ1-1; possibly TRBD1 for D (5 bases). The CDR3 is 14 amino acids. The germline V gene encodes CDR1 SGHVS and CDR2 FNYEAQ. V gave up 3 bases and J gave up 3 bases, with 11 bases separating them. The CDR3 DNA reads TGTGCCAGCAGCTTGGCAGGGAAGGACACTGAAGCTTTCTTT. Translating gives CASSLAGKDTEAFF.

This clonotype was seen ten or more times. The chain recombines TRBV10-3 with TRBJ1-1, with 7 bases aligning to TRBD1. Germline V gene lookup returns CDR1 ENHRY and CDR2 SYGVKD. CDR3 length: 14 amino acids. V dropped 4 bases and J dropped 1; count of bases not matched to a gene: 3. The CDR3 DNA reads as TGTGCCATCAGTGCGCAGGGGGGGAACACTGAAGCTTTCTTT. Translating gives CAISAQGGNTEAFF.

Note on this clonotype: A read error may explain this, as a much larger clone is one base away. The CDR3 DNA reads TGTGCCAGCAGTTATGGGGACAGGGGGGACTACGTGCAGTACTTC. It yields the protein CASSYGDRGDYVQYF. The chain uses TRBV6-7 and TRBJ2-7, with 11 bases matching TRBD1. TRBV6-7 is noted as an ORF with a role that remains uncertain. This CDR3 has 15 residues.

Many counts were recorded for this clonotype. The rearrangement joins TRBV7-2 to TRBJ1-6; perhaps TRBD1 as D (5 bases). Germline CDR1 and CDR2: SGHTA and FQGNSA. V lost 0 bases and J 6 bases, leaving 30 bases between the germline ends. The CDR3 has 22 residues. The CDR3 bases are TGTGCCAGCAGCTTAGCGCTAGTTGGGGGGACGGGGGGGTATAGTAGTAATTCACCCCTCCACTTT. As protein: CASSLALVGGTGGYSSNSPLHF.

This clonotype was detected once. The rearrangement joins TRBV20-1 to TRBJ2-1; D might be TRBD2 (5 bases). Germline CDR1 and CDR2: DFQATT and SNEGSKA (reference sequence). This CDR3 spans 16 amino acids. V was trimmed by 0 bases and J by 0 bases, leaving 12 bases between them. This CDR3 is CSAREGPGSSYNEQFF. CDR3 sequence (DNA): TGCAGTGCTAGAGAAGGGCCGGGGAGCTCCTACAATGAGCAGTTCTTC.

The genes are TRBV9 and TRBJ2-3; TRBD2 agrees at 7 bases. There are 13 residues in the CDR3. Trimming removed 4 bases from V and 6 bases from J; junction bases left unmatched: 5. Germline CDR1 is SGDLS and CDR2 is YYNGEE. The CDR3 DNA reads TGTGCCAGCAGCCAGTGGGGGGGGGATACGCAGTATTTT. Protein: CASSQWGGDTQYF.